This T cell receptor (beta chain) emerged from a study of blood T cell repertoires in COVID-19. Study details: Sites across the United States, Italy and Spain contributed samples from acute and convalescent COVID-19. Sources were T cells, B-cell-depleted T cells, or PBMCs; the material itself was cDNA or gDNA.

After removal of 6 bases from V and 6 bases from J, the junction contained 5 bases not matched to a gene. CDR1 is MNHEY, CDR2 SVGAGI, per germline. This CDR3 is 12 amino acids long. Cohort allocation depended upon clinical history that participants reported. Symptom resolution, clearance, or two negative PCRs marked the recovered donors of Cohort 3. Sequencing was performed with immunoSEQ multiplex PCR; in TCRdb, only in-frame clones are kept and a portion is missing. The sample contains around 150,000 clones, nearly 80% of which appear only once. The rearrangement joins TRBV6-5 to TRBJ2-7, with 7 bases that match TRBD1. Sequencing used PBMCs or T cells enriched from blood (not recorded which). This receptor was taken from a woman aged 45-65 years who had recovered from COVID-19. The CDR3 nucleotides read TGTGCCAGCAGGATGACAGGGACCGAGCAGTACTTC. Translating gives CASRMTGTEQYF.